These 25 T cell receptor beta chains were sequenced from one sample in a study of T-cell memory formation after mild COVID-19. TCRdb reprocessed the 5' RACE reads via MiXCR and lists one record per CDR3 protein. The table has 450,000 to 650,000 distinct CDR3 sequences, around 21% seen once. The source material was PBMCs or a T cell subset sorted from them (not recorded which). The receptor source for this set is an adult woman who had mild COVID-19 (a few samples of this study predate the infection). Cell type and time point are not known.

This clonotype was observed at least ten times. The chain uses TRBV7-3 and TRBJ2-2; 11 bases line up with TRBD1. The ends lost 7 bases at V and 6 bases at J; junction bases unmatched: 7. This CDR3 region has 15 residues. The germline V gene encodes CDR1 SGHTA and CDR2 FQGTGA. The CDR3 bases are TGTGCCAGCAAAGAGGGGACAGGGGGATCCGGGGAGCTGTTTTTT. Amino acids: CASKEGTGGSGELFF.

This clonotype was counted between two and nine times. This sequence joins TRBV7-9 and TRBJ2-7; 10 bases are shared with TRBD1. The CDR3 length is 14 residues. CDR1 is SEHNR and CDR2 is FQNEAQ in the germline V gene (reference sequence). The V segment lost 5 bases and the J segment 3 bases; nucleotides outside the gene matches: 4. CDR3 loop: CASSIDRGLYEQYF. The CDR3 DNA follows: TGTGCCAGCAGCATTGACAGGGGGCTCTACGAGCAGTACTTC.

The table lists this clonotype with a few counts. The chain recombines TRBV7-2 with TRBJ2-5; D is perhaps TRBD2 (6 bases). Per the germline V gene, CDR1 is SGHTA and CDR2 is FQGNSA. V was cut by 2 bases and J by 2 bases, with 21 bases left in between. The CDR3 loop spans 18 amino acids. The CDR3 loop is CASSLSFVLAGQQETQYF. CDR3 in DNA: TGTGCCAGCAGCTTATCCTTTGTCCTGGCGGGGCAACAAGAGACCCAGTACTTC.

This sequence joins TRBV29-1 and TRBJ2-3; D might be TRBD1 (5 bases). The CDR3 length is 13 residues. Trimming removed 4 bases from V and 2 bases from J, with 10 bases in between. In germline, CDR1 is SQVTM, CDR2 ANQGSEA. DNA of the CDR3: TGCAGCGTTGGGGGCCGAGCCACAGATACGCAGTATTTT. Translated: CSVGGRATDTQYF.

The sample holds a few counts of this clonotype. CDR3 protein: CASSLDANTGELFF. The DNA of the CDR3 is TGTGCCAGCAGCTTAGACGCGAACACCGGGGAGCTGTTTTTT. The V call is TRBV7-9, the J call TRBJ2-2, with unresolved D. Trimming shortened V by 1 base and J by 0 bases, and 3 bases separated the two germline ends. CDR3 size: 14 residues. Germline CDR1 is SEHNR and CDR2 is FQNEAQ (reference sequence).

The chain's CDR3 is CASSEQGFSNQPQHF. CDR3 bases: TGTGCCAGCAGTGAGCAGGGGTTTAGCAATCAGCCCCAGCATTTT. V is TRBV5-5 and J is TRBJ1-5; a weak D match, TRBD1 (6 bases). This CDR3 spans 15 amino acids. Germline V gives CDR1 SGHKS, CDR2 YYEKEE (reference sequence). V shed 5 bases and J shed 0 bases, with 12 bases lying between them.

This chain links TRBV6-1 with TRBJ2-2, with D hard to call. The ends were cut back, 7 bases at V and 3 bases at J, with 12 bases in the middle. There are 14 residues in the CDR3. Germline assignment: CDR1 MNHNS and CDR2 SASEGT. For the CDR3, the DNA is TGTGCCAGCACACGAACCCCCGACACCGGGGAGCTGTTTTTT. Protein sequence: CASTRTPDTGELFF.

In its sample, this clonotype was seen many times. V and J are TRBV7-9 and TRBJ1-5, with TRBD1 identical over 9 bases. The ends lost 5 bases at V and 4 bases at J; junction bases unmatched: 3. Germline-derived CDR1 and CDR2 are SEHNR and FQNEAQ (reference sequence). This CDR3 has 14 residues. The CDR3 reads CASSVTGGNQPQHF. The DNA for the CDR3 is TGTGCCAGCAGCGTGACAGGGGGGAATCAGCCCCAGCATTTT. Combining the CDR3 with reference TRBV7-9 and TRBJ1-5 gives the whole variable domain DTGVSQNPRHKITKRGQNVTFRCDPISEHNRLYWYRQTLGQGPEFLTYFQNEAQLEKSRLLSDRFSAERPKGSFSTLEIQRTEQGDSAMYLCASSVTGGNQPQHFGDGTRLSIL.

The rearrangement uses TRBV11-3 and TRBJ1-1; no reliable D call. The CDR3 sequence is 13 residues long. CDR1 and CDR2 (germline): SGHNT, YENEEA. V was cut by 7 bases and J by 0 bases, with 9 bases left in between. The chain's CDR3 is CASMERMNTEAFF. DNA for the CDR3: TGTGCCAGCATGGAACGGATGAACACTGAAGCTTTCTTT.

The table lists this clonotype with a count of one. The rearrangement uses TRBV21-1 and TRBJ1-2; TRBD1 reflects the table's D call only, with no check against the DNA. TRBV21-1 is assigned pseudogene status. The CDR3 covers 18 residues. This CDR3 is CASSKVGDRGRANYGYTF. In DNA form, the CDR3 reads TGTGCCAGCAGCAAAGTCGGGGACAGGGGGCGAGCTAACTATGGCTACACCTTC.

This clonotype was counted between two and nine times. The gene calls are TRBV12-3 or TRBV12-4 and TRBJ2-6; maybe TRBD1 (6 bases). There are 15 residues in the CDR3. The germline V and J ends were trimmed by 5 bases and 0 bases, with 8 bases remaining between them. The DNA of the CDR3 is TGTGCCAGCAGTAGACAGGCCTCTGGGGCCAACGTCCTGACTTTC. Its translation is CASSRQASGANVLTF.

This chain connects TRBV30 to TRBJ2-1; 11 bases fit TRBD2. Germline-derived CDR1 and CDR2 are GTSNPN and SVGIG (reference sequence). Trimming at V came to 6 bases and at J to 7 bases, leaving 8 bases not matched to a gene. This CDR3 region has 14 residues. CDR3 region: CACSTSGVINEQFF. As DNA, the CDR3 is TGTGCCTGTTCGACTAGCGGGGTAATTAATGAGCAGTTCTTC.

The rearrangement uses TRBV12-3 or TRBV12-4 and TRBJ2-3; 8 positions match TRBD2. CDR3 length: 13 residues. With 6 bases clipped from V and 10 bases from J, the junction kept 9 bases outside the gene matches. CDR3: CASRQGLARAQYF. For the CDR3, the DNA is TGTGCCAGCAGACAAGGACTAGCTCGGGCGCAGTATTTT.

DNA of the CDR3: TGTGCCAGCAGATCAACCGGTACCTACGAGCAGTACTTC. The encoded protein is CASRSTGTYEQYF. The genes are TRBV27 and TRBJ2-7, with D unclear. The CDR3 has 13 residues. CDR1 MNHEY and CDR2 SMNVEV come from the germline V gene (reference sequence). Trimming removed 6 bases at V and 2 bases at J, with 11 bases between.

CDR3 DNA: TGTGCCACCTCTGCAGGGACACTAGTGGAACTGTTTTTT. It is translated as CATSAGTLVELFF. This sequence joins TRBV15 and TRBJ1-4; TRBD1 might be the D (6 bases). Trimming left V 8 bases short and J 12 bases short, with 19 bases between. This CDR3 contains 13 residues. Germline loops: CDR1 LNHNV, CDR2 YYDKDF (reference sequence).

This clonotype has just a few counts. The chain carries TRBV5-1 and TRBJ2-6, with unresolved D. The V gene lost 4 bases and the J gene lost 1 base, with 12 bases spanning the gap. Germline CDR1 and CDR2: SGHRS and YFSETQ. This CDR3 is 16 amino acids long. CDR3 nucleotides: TGCGCCAGCAGCCCGGACCGACGATCTGGGGCCAACGTCCTGACTTTC. It yields the protein CASSPDRRSGANVLTF.

This clonotype was seen more than once but under ten times. The V call is TRBV5-1, the J call TRBJ2-1; 8 nucleotides line up with TRBD2. CDR3 length equals 16 residues. Germline CDR1 SGHRS, CDR2 YFSETQ. The ends lost 5 bases at V and 1 base at J; junction bases unmatched: 8. CDR3 residues: CASRSIAGPSYNEQFF. The CDR3 DNA reads as TGCGCCAGCAGGTCGATAGCGGGGCCATCCTACAATGAGCAGTTCTTC.

This clonotype appeared a few times. The CDR3 nucleotides read TGCGCCAGCAGCTTATGGACAGGGGGCGCGGCAACTAATGAAAAACTGTTTTTT. It is translated as CASSLWTGGAATNEKLFF. The V gene is TRBV5-1, the J gene TRBJ1-4, with 11 bases matching TRBD1. Germline values: CDR1 SGHRS, CDR2 YFSETQ. The CDR3 totals 18 residues. V lost 2 bases, J lost 0 bases, and 6 bases stayed unmatched.

This clonotype was picked up a small number of times. The V gene is TRBV13, the J gene TRBJ1-2, with TRBD1 as a possible D gene (5 bases). Germline assignment: CDR1 PRHDT and CDR2 FYEKMQ (reference sequence). This CDR3 has 16 residues. V lost 4 bases, J lost 5 bases, and 20 bases lay in between. This CDR3 is CASSSGPAGTSYGYTF. The CDR3 DNA reads as TGTGCCAGCAGCTCAGGACCCGCGGGGACCTCATATGGCTACACCTTC.

The rearrangement uses TRBV3-1 and TRBJ1-2, with D tentatively TRBD1 (6 bases). The CDR3 extends over 17 amino acids. CDR1 LGHDT and CDR2 YNNKEL come from the germline V gene (reference sequence). V dropped 0 bases and J dropped 2 bases, with 16 bases sitting between them. The CDR3 protein is CASSQDWGRGLNYGYTF. In DNA, the CDR3 is TGTGCCAGCAGCCAAGACTGGGGCAGGGGTTTGAACTATGGCTACACCTTC.

The table lists this clonotype with many counts. V usage is TRBV28 and J usage is TRBJ1-1; no reliable D call. Germline assignment: CDR1 MDHEN and CDR2 SYDVKM. Trimming removed 3 bases at V and 0 bases at J, with 5 bases between. The CDR3 has 13 amino acids. CDR3 DNA: TGTGCCAGCAGTTTTAGTTTGAACACTGAAGCTTTCTTT. This codes for CASSFSLNTEAFF.

The chain is built from TRBV29-1 and TRBJ2-7, with D possibly being TRBD1 or TRBD2 (5 bases each). V was shortened by 0 bases and J by 0 bases, with 9 bases between the two germline ends. Germline V lookup: CDR1 SQVTM, CDR2 ANQGSEA. The CDR3 has 14 amino acids. Here the CDR3 DNA reads TGCAGCGTTGAAGACCCGGGACCCTCCTACGAGCAGTACTTC. This gives the protein CSVEDPGPSYEQYF.

This clonotype was detected only a few times. The chain links TRBV7-2 to TRBJ2-3; 11 bases agree with TRBD2. There are 16 residues in the CDR3. V was clipped by 3 bases and J by 4 bases; unmatched bases: 6. Per germline, CDR1 SGHTA and CDR2 FQGNSA. The CDR3 reads CASSFPLAGESDTQYF. The CDR3 nucleotides read TGTGCCAGCAGCTTCCCACTAGCGGGAGAGTCAGATACGCAGTATTTT. Using reference TRBV7-2 and TRBJ2-3 for the parts outside the CDR3, the full variable domain is GAGVSQSPSNKVTEKGKDVELRCDPISGHTALYWYRQSLGQGLEFLIYFQGNSAPDKSGLPSDRFSAERTGGSVSTLTIQRTQQEDSAVYLCASSFPLAGESDTQYFGPGTRLTVL.

The rearrangement links TRBV3-1 to TRBJ1-1; 8 nucleotides agree with TRBD1. The trim removed 4 bases at V and 4 bases at J, leaving 8 bases unmatched. This CDR3 contains 15 residues. Germline CDR1 is LGHDT and CDR2 is YNNKEL (reference sequence). The CDR3 DNA is TGTGCCAGCAGCCCCGCCCAAGGACAGGGCACTGAAGCTTTCTTT. Protein product: CASSPAQGQGTEAFF.

A few counts support this clonotype. The chain is built from TRBV3-1 and TRBJ2-2; D gene uncertain. Germline V gene lookup returns CDR1 LGHDT and CDR2 YNNKEL (reference sequence). The CDR3 sequence is 15 residues long. Trimming shortened V by 5 bases and J by 7 bases, and 17 bases separated the two germline ends. The CDR3 DNA reads as TGTGCCAGCAGCTCTCCGGGCCCCGCGGTCGGGGAGCTGTTTTTT. Protein: CASSSPGPAVGELFF.